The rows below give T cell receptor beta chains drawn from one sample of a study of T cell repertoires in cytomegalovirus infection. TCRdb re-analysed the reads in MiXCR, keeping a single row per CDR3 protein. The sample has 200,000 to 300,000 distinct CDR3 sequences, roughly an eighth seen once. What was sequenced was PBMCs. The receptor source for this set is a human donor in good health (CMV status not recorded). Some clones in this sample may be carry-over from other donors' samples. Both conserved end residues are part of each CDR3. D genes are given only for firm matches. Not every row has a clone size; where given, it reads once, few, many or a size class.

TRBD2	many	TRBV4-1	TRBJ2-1	TGCGCCAGCAGCCAACCCCCCGGGACTAGAGGCCGGGATGAGCAGTTCTTC	CASSQPPGTRGRDEQFF
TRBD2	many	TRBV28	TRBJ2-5	TGTGCCAGCAGGACAGGGCTAAGGCTAGCGGGAGCGCGGGAGACCCAGTACTTC	CASRTGLRLAGARETQYF
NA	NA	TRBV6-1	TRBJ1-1	TGTGCCAGCAAACGAGAACAGGGTAGCACTGAAGCTTTCTTT	CASKREQGSTEAFF
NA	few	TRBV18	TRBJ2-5	TGTGCCAGCTCACCGGGACACCAAGAGACCCAGTACTTC	CASSPGHQETQYF
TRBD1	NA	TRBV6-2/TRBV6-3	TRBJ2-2	TGTGCCAGCAGGGGGATCTCAACAGGGGTAGACACCGGGGAGCTGTTTTTT	CASRGISTGVDTGELFF
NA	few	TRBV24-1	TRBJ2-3	TGTGCCACCAGTGATTTTCCGGGGGACACAGATACGCAGTATTTT	CATSDFPGDTDTQYF
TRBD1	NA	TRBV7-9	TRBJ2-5	TGTGCCAGCAGCTTGGACGGGACAGGGCAAGAGACCCAGTACTTC	CASSLDGTGQETQYF
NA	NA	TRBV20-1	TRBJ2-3	TGCAGTGGACGCCTCCCAGAAAGGCTGGATACGCAGTATTTT	CSGRLPERLDTQYF
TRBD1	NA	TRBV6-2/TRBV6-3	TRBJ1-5	TGTGCCAGCCGGGACAGACACAATCAGCCCCAGCATTTT	CASRDRHNQPQHF
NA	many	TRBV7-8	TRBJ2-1	TGTGCCAGCAGCTTAAACTTCTATGAGCAGTTCTTC	CASSLNFYEQFF
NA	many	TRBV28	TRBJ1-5	TGTGCCAGCAGTTTAGTATCAGTTCTTCTTAGCAATCAGCCCCAGCATTTT	CASSLVSVLLSNQPQHF
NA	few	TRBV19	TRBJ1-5	TGTGCCAGTATAGGGACCGGTAGCAATCAGCCCCAGCATTTT	CASIGTGSNQPQHF
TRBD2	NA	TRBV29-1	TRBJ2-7	TGCAGCGTTCAGGCCGGGACTAGCGGGGCGTTCTCCTACGAGCAGTACTTC	CSVQAGTSGAFSYEQYF
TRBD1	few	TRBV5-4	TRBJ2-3	TGTGCCAGCAGCTCGAACAGGGGGCCTACAGATACGCAGTATTTT	CASSSNRGPTDTQYF
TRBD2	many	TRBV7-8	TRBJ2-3	TGTGCCAGCAGCTTAGCGCAGGAACTAGCGGGATTAGATACGCAGTATTTT	CASSLAQELAGLDTQYF
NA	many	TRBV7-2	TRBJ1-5	TGTGCCAGCAGCTTGGCAGAAGTCAATCAGCCCCAGCATTTT	CASSLAEVNQPQHF
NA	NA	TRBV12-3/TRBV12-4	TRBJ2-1	TGTGCCAGCAGTGTTGTCAATGAGAAGTTTTTC	CASSVVNEKFF
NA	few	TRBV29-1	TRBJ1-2	TGCAGCGCCGACCCGACAGATGACTATGGCTACACCTTC	CSADPTDDYGYTF
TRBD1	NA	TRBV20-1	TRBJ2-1	TGCAGTGCTGGGGACAGGACGGGCAATGAGCAGTTCTTC	CSAGDRTGNEQFF
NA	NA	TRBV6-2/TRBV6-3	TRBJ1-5	TGTGCCAGCAGAGGACATACTAGCAATCAGCCCCAGCATTTT	CASRGHTSNQPQHF
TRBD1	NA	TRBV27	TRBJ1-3	TGTGCCAGCAGCCCACAGGGGTCCTCTGGAAACACCATATATTTT	CASSPQGSSGNTIYF
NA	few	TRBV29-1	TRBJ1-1	TGCAGTCTGGGGCGTGAGGCTGAAGCTTTCTTT	CSLGREAEAFF
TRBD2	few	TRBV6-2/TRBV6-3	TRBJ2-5	TGTGCCAGCAGTTTGGGACTAGCGGGAGGAGGTGGGGAGACCCAGTACTTC	CASSLGLAGGGGETQYF
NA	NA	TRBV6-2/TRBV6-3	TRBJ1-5	TGTGCCAGCAGTTACACGCTCTCGGACGGTTATAGCAATCAGCCCCAGCATTTT	CASSYTLSDGYSNQPQHF
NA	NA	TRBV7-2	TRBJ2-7	TGTGCCAGCAGCTTGGGGTCTTGGCTCGAGCAGTACTTC	CASSLGSWLEQYF
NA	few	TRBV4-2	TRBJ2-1	TGTGCCAGCAGCCGCGGGGAAGGGGGGGGTCAGGGGCGTGAGCAGTTCTTC	CASSRGEGGGQGREQFF
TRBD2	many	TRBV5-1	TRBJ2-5	TGCGCCAGCAGCTTGTTGGGACTAGCGGACCAAGAGACCCAGTACTTC	CASSLLGLADQETQYF
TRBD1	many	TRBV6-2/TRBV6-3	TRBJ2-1	TGTGCCAGCAGACAAACGCCTGGGACAGGACAGAATGAGCAGTTCTTC	CASRQTPGTGQNEQFF
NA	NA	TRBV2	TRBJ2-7	TGTGCCAGCAGTCCGGGACAACTCTCCTACGAGCAGTACTTC	CASSPGQLSYEQYF
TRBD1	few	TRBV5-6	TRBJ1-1	TGTGCCAGCAGCCAACAGGGGGGGCGAACTGAAGCTTTCTTT	CASSQQGGRTEAFF
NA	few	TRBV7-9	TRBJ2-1	TGTGCCAGCAGCTTATTACGGGACAATGAGCAGTTCTTC	CASSLLRDNEQFF
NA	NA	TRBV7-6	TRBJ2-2	TGTGCCAGCAGCTCCTCCGGGGGTACTGCGGCGAACACCGGGGAGCTGTTTTTT	CASSSSGGTAANTGELFF
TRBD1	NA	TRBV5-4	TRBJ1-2	TGTGCCAGCAGCTTGGAAGGGGGCGGCTATGGCTACACCTTC	CASSLEGGGYGYTF
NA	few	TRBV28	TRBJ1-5	TGTGCCAGCAGTTTATTGACTGATAGGGGCGGCAATCAGCCCCAGCATTTT	CASSLLTDRGGNQPQHF
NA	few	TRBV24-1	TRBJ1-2	TGTGCCACCAGTGGTTCAGGCTATGGCTACACCTTC	CATSGSGYGYTF
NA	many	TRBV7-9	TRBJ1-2	TGTGCCAGCAGCTTAGGGGTCGCGACTTCTTATGGCTACACCTTC	CASSLGVATSYGYTF
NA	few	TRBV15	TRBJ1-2	TGTGCCACCAGCAGAGTCTCATGGGGCCTCCAGGAAGGCTACACCTTC	CATSRVSWGLQEGYTF
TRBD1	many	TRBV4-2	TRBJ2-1	TGTGCCAGCAGCGACCGGGACAGGGGTTCCTACAATGAGCAGTTCTTC	CASSDRDRGSYNEQFF
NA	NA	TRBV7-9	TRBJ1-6	TGTGCCAGCAGCTTAGAGGTAGCAGAAGCCCACTTT	CASSLEVAEAHF
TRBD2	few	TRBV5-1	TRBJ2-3	TGCGCCAGCAGCTTGACTAGCGGGAGACAGGGAGATACGCAGTATTTT	CASSLTSGRQGDTQYF
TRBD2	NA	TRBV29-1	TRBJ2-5	TGCAGCGTCCAAGTAGCGGGAGGCAGGGGAGAGACCCAGTACTTC	CSVQVAGGRGETQYF
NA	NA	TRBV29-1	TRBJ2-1	TGCAGCATCCCTAGGTTGCAGAATGAGCAGTTCTTC	CSIPRLQNEQFF